One and the same sample provided the 29 T cell receptor beta chains below, sequenced in a study of blood T cell repertoires in COVID-19. Repertoires were generated with immunoSEQ multiplex PCR, while TCRdb's copy carries only in-frame clones and drops some. The sample has fewer than 70,000 clones, approximately 92% seen once. The source material was peripheral blood. Source of these receptors: an elderly woman with active COVID-19.

In the case of this clone: Different DNA sequences within this sample yield the same CDR3. The genes are TRBV4-1 and TRBJ2-1, with D perhaps TRBD2 (5 bases). Germline CDR1 and CDR2: MGHRA and YSYEKL. CDR3 length equals 14 residues. V dropped 3 bases and J dropped 0 bases, with 6 bases sitting between them. CDR3 residues: CASSQEASYNEQFF. As DNA, the CDR3 is TGCGCCAGCAGCCAGGAGGCCTCCTACAATGAGCAGTTCTTC.

About this clone itself: Other DNA sequences in this sample translate to the same CDR3. The rearrangement links TRBV19 to TRBJ2-5; 11 bases agree with TRBD2. Germline V CDR1 and CDR2: LNHDA, SQIVND (reference sequence). J gave up 4 bases and V 5 bases, and 6 bases lay outside the gene matches. This CDR3 has 15 amino acids. CDR3 protein: CASSPLAGGGETQYF. CDR3 bases: TGTGCCAGTAGTCCTCTAGCGGGAGGAGGAGAGACCCAGTACTTC.

This chain uses TRBV14 with TRBJ2-2, with unresolved D. The germline gives CDR1 SGHDN, CDR2 FVKESK. Trimming shortened V by 6 bases and J by 5 bases, and 22 bases separated the two germline ends. The CDR3 has 17 residues. The CDR3 DNA is TGTGCCAGCAGTTACGTCCCCAGGCCGTTTCGGACCGGGGAGCTGTTTTTT. Amino acids: CASSYVPRPFRTGELFF.

The J gene is TRBJ2-2, the V gene TRBV5-4; D gene uncertain. The CDR3 consists of 15 residues. Germline assignment: CDR1 SGHNT and CDR2 YYREEE (reference sequence). V lost 0 bases to trimming and J lost 4 bases, with 10 bases between them. Here the CDR3 DNA reads TGTGCCAGCAGCTTGGGATCGCCGGGCACCGGGGAGCTGTTTTTT. Protein: CASSLGSPGTGELFF.

V usage is TRBV30 and J usage is TRBJ2-7; 7 positions agree with TRBD1. V was clipped by 5 bases and J by 2 bases; unmatched bases: 3. Germline-derived CDR1 and CDR2 are GTSNPN and SVGIG (reference sequence). The CDR3 extends over 12 amino acids. CDR3 amino acids: CAWGTVPYEQYF. CDR3 bases: TGTGCCTGGGGGACAGTACCCTACGAGCAGTACTTC.

CDR3 DNA: TGCGCCAGCTCGACCGGTCGGGATGGCTACACCTTC. Its protein is CASSTGRDGYTF. This sequence joins TRBV4-1 and TRBJ1-2; D not resolved. The CDR3 contains 12 residues. V dropped 8 bases and J dropped 6 bases, with 13 bases sitting between them. From germline, CDR1 is MGHRA and CDR2 YSYEKL.

The rearrangement links TRBV2 to TRBJ1-1; 9 bases line up with TRBD1. CDR1 and CDR2 from the germline V gene are SNHLY and FYNNEI. Germline trimming cut 6 bases from V and 5 bases from J; bases unmatched to any gene: 4. The CDR3 has 13 residues. The CDR3 sequence is CASSWDRETEAFF. The CDR3 DNA reads TGTGCCAGCAGCTGGGACAGGGAGACTGAAGCTTTCTTT.

This clone appeared once. V is TRBV10-2 and J is TRBJ2-7, with a possible D match to TRBD1 (6 bases). V was trimmed by 3 bases and J by 6 bases, leaving 9 bases between them. Germline CDR1 and CDR2: WSHSY and SAAADI. CDR3 length: 12 amino acids. The CDR3 loop is CASSEQGREQYF. The CDR3 nucleotides are TGCGCCAGCAGTGAACAGGGTCGCGAGCAGTACTTC.

The V gene is TRBV2, the J gene TRBJ2-3, with TRBD2 identical over 11 bases. V lost 6 bases and J lost 8; bases outside the gene matches: 19. The V gene's germline CDR1 is SNHLY and CDR2 FYNNEI. This CDR3 contains 18 residues. As DNA, the CDR3 is TGTGCCAGCAGAGAACTTGTCGGCCGGCTAGCGGGAGGTGGTACGCAGTATTTT. It encodes CASRELVGRLAGGGTQYF.

The chain links TRBV6-6 to TRBJ2-4, with D possibly TRBD2 on 6 matching bases. This CDR3 comprises 16 residues. The V end was cut by 5 bases, the J end by 0 bases, with 14 bases between. Germline V gene sequence: CDR1 MNHNY, CDR2 SVGAGI (reference sequence). CDR3 sequence (DNA): TGTGCCAGCAGTCCCCGTTGGGACTTAGCCAAAAACATTCAGTACTTC. It encodes CASSPRWDLAKNIQYF.

The V call is TRBV20-1, the J call TRBJ2-4; the D gene is possibly TRBD1 (5 bases). This CDR3 has 13 residues. Germline V lookup: CDR1 DFQATT, CDR2 SNEGSKA (reference sequence). V was trimmed by 3 bases and J by 3 bases, leaving 9 bases between them. CDR3 sequence: CSASSGYKNIQYF. DNA of the CDR3: TGCAGTGCTAGTTCAGGGTACAAAAACATTCAGTACTTC.

The chain combines TRBV18 with TRBJ1-4; 7 bases line up with TRBD1. CDR1 KGHSH and CDR2 LQKENI come from the germline V gene. With 3 bases clipped from V and 5 bases from J, the junction kept 3 bases outside the gene matches. The CDR3 is 14 amino acids. CDR3 amino acids: CASSPQQGNEKLFF. The CDR3 DNA follows: TGTGCCAGCTCACCCCAACAGGGGAATGAAAAACTGTTTTTT.

The chain links TRBV6-4 to TRBJ2-3, with 10 bases matching TRBD2. The germline gives CDR1 MRHNA, CDR2 SNTAGT. Trimming took 4 bases from V and 4 from J; bases not matched to a gene: 5. The CDR3 covers 15 residues. CDR3 sequence: CASSASGSGPDTQYF. The DNA of the CDR3 is TGTGCCAGCAGTGCTAGCGGGAGTGGTCCAGATACGCAGTATTTT.

The V and J genes are TRBV4-1 and TRBJ1-1; D is perhaps TRBD1 (5 bases). The CDR3 loop spans 14 amino acids. The V gene's germline CDR1 is MGHRA and CDR2 YSYEKL. The germline V and J ends were trimmed by 0 bases and 9 bases, with 14 bases remaining between them. The CDR3 DNA sequence: TGCGCCAGCAGCCAAGACTTTGGGGGGAAGAAAGCTTTCTTT. This gives the protein CASSQDFGGKKAFF.

This clone was counted once. The chain has TRBV28 and TRBJ2-5, with D unresolved. Looked up from germline, CDR1 is MDHEN and CDR2 is SYDVKM. CDR3 size: 16 residues. With 3 bases removed from V and 0 bases from J, the gap between germline ends came to 14 bases. The CDR3 sequence is CASSFLPNTNQETQYF. The CDR3 nucleotides read TGTGCCAGCAGTTTTTTACCGAACACCAACCAAGAGACCCAGTACTTC.

A word on this clone: An end of the junction does not agree with germline; a read error may underlie this. The V and J genes are TRBV7-7 and TRBJ2-2, with unresolved D. Germline values: CDR1 SSHAT, CDR2 FNYEAQ (reference sequence). CDR3 length: 13 amino acids. The CDR3: CASSLKPAGELFF. DNA for the CDR3: TGTGCTAGCAGCTTAAAACCGGCCGGGGAGCTGTTTTTT.

The chain has TRBV7-6 and TRBJ2-1; weak D call: TRBD2 (7 bases). V shed 3 bases and J shed 7 bases, with 16 bases lying between them. The CDR3 is made up of 15 amino acids. The V gene's germline CDR1 is SGHVS and CDR2 FNYEAQ. CDR3 region: CASSFGGGKWNEQFF. The CDR3 DNA reads as TGTGCCAGCAGCTTTGGGGGGGGCAAGTGGAATGAGCAGTTCTTC.

The chain has TRBV12-5 and TRBJ1-5; no reliable D call. The CDR3 runs 12 residues. V lost 5 bases to trimming and J lost 6 bases, with 8 bases between them. CDR1 and CDR2 from the germline V gene are LGHNT and FRNRAP. The CDR3 region is CASGQDTQPQHF. As DNA, the CDR3 is TGTGCTAGTGGTCAAGACACTCAGCCCCAGCATTTT.

This clone was seen only once. V gene TRBV7-8 combines with J gene TRBJ2-2; D might be TRBD2 (5 bases). Germline V gene data show CDR1 as SGHVS and CDR2 as FQNEAQ. The V and J ends lost 3 bases and 12 bases respectively, with 23 bases between them. CDR3 length equals 16 residues. The CDR3 nucleotides read TGTGCCAGCAGCTTTAGGGTAGGCACCACACCGGGGAAGCTGTTTTTT. It codes for CASSFRVGTTPGKLFF.

The chain uses TRBV7-9 and TRBJ2-5, with D perhaps TRBD2 (5 bases). Germline V gives CDR1 SEHNR, CDR2 FQNEAQ (reference sequence). This CDR3 has 14 residues. V was clipped by 5 bases and J by 5 bases, with 15 bases between them. DNA for the CDR3: TGTGCCAGCAGCGGTCCTATCGGGGTGGAGACCCAGTACTTC. Protein sequence: CASSGPIGVETQYF.

J is TRBJ2-3 and V is TRBV29-1, with D possibly matching TRBD1 (5 bases). V was clipped by 5 bases and J by 2 bases, with 23 bases between them. The CDR3 sequence is 17 residues long. The germline CDR1 and CDR2 sequences are SQVTM and ANQGSEA. As DNA, the CDR3 is TGCAGCGTTTTCTTCCGCAACCAGGGTATAGACACAGATACGCAGTATTTT. It codes for CSVFFRNQGIDTDTQYF.

The V gene is TRBV11-2, the J gene TRBJ2-1; perhaps TRBD1 as D (6 bases). The CDR3 sequence is 17 residues long. Germline V gene lookup returns CDR1 SGHAT and CDR2 FQNNGV. Trimming cost V 1 base and J 4 bases, with 17 bases left between them. DNA of the CDR3: TGTGCCAGCAGCTTAGTTATACAGGGTCCCCTATACAATGAGCAGTTCTTC. Its protein is CASSLVIQGPLYNEQFF.

This clone was detected only once. V gene TRBV21-1 combines with J gene TRBJ2-7; the table calls TRBD2, which could not be checked here. TRBV21-1 is recorded as a pseudogene. This CDR3 has 15 amino acids. The CDR3 DNA reads TGTGCCAGCAGCAAGCCTAGCGGCAGAACCTACGAGCAGTACTTC. Encoded protein: CASSKPSGRTYEQYF.

The chain has TRBV11-1 and TRBJ2-7, with TRBD2 matching over 10 bases. The V and J ends lost 4 bases and 7 bases, in that order; junction bases with no gene match: 10. CDR1 SGHAT and CDR2 FQDESV come from the germline V gene (reference sequence). The CDR3 covers 15 residues. The CDR3 DNA reads TGTGCCAGCAGCTCCGGGGGTAGCGGGAGGTGGGAGCAGTACTTC. Protein: CASSSGGSGRWEQYF.

V usage is TRBV19 and J usage is TRBJ2-5; 11 positions match TRBD2. CDR1 is LNHDA and CDR2 is SQIVND in the germline V gene (reference sequence). The CDR3 sequence is 17 residues long. Trimming cost V 6 bases and J 5 bases; bases outside gene matches: 14. CDR3 region: CASSPSLAGGRGETQYF. The DNA for the CDR3 is TGTGCCAGTAGCCCCTCCTTAGCGGGAGGGCGGGGGGAGACCCAGTACTTC.

The chain recombines TRBV9 with TRBJ2-2; the match to TRBD2 covers 9 bases. The ends lost 3 bases at V and 6 bases at J; junction bases unmatched: 6. In germline, CDR1 is SGDLS, CDR2 YYNGEE. This CDR3 is 15 amino acids long. DNA of the CDR3: TGTGCCAGCAGCGCGCGGGGGGGCTACGCCGGGGAGCTGTTTTTT. Translation gives CASSARGGYAGELFF.

The J gene is TRBJ2-2, the V gene TRBV19; possible D gene TRBD1, 6 bases. The CDR3 loop spans 14 amino acids. V was pared by 6 bases and J by 5 bases, with 13 bases between. Germline V gene sequence: CDR1 LNHDA, CDR2 SQIVND (reference sequence). CDR3 bases: TGTGCCAGTAGCCCCCAGGGGCGGACCGGGGAGCTGTTTTTT. Translating gives CASSPQGRTGELFF.

The chain is built from TRBV6-2 or TRBV6-3 and TRBJ1-1; no definite D call. Germline V gene lookup returns CDR1 MNHEY and CDR2 SVGEGT. With 3 bases removed from V and 1 base from J, the gap between germline ends came to 9 bases. The CDR3 is 14 residues long. In DNA, the CDR3 is TGTGCCAGCAGTTATTATGCAGGGAACACTGAAGCTTTCTTT. Protein product: CASSYYAGNTEAFF.

This clone was detected once. V is TRBV6-7 and J is TRBJ2-6; possible D gene TRBD2, 5 bases. TRBV6-7 is an ORF for which the function is uncertain. V lost 7 bases and J 4 bases, leaving 20 bases between the germline ends. The CDR3 length is 17 residues. As DNA, the CDR3 is TGTGCCAGCACTTCCCCCTTACGAGGGTGGGGGGCCAACGTCCTGACTTTC. It codes for CASTSPLRGWGANVLTF.